The clone carrying this TCR beta chain was observed once. Its antigen remains unidentified. This record belongs to a study of identifying expanded T cells in peripheral blood. Overall study findings and caveats: Over about two and four weeks, about 15 and 18 clones changed, versus around 1.2 between replicates.

Trimming took 5 bases from V and 14 from J, leaving 13 bases between them. This CDR3 has 11 residues. Germline CDR1 is LNHDA and CDR2 is SQIVND (reference sequence). Healthy donors had no documented immune events, such as infections, while sampled. Sequencing was performed with immunoSEQ multiplex PCR; in TCRdb, only in-frame clones are kept and a portion is missing. The sample lists 95,000 to 150,000 clones, roughly 80% occurring once. The sequencing input was blood. This receptor was obtained from a person between 18 and 69 years old in good health. This chain connects TRBV19 to TRBJ2-4; either TRBD1 or TRBD2 may fit D (5 bases each). The CDR3 sequence: CASSLGTVEYF. As DNA, the CDR3 is TGTGCCAGTAGTTTGGGGACCGTGGAGTACTTC.